This T cell receptor beta chain was sequenced during a study of cytomegalovirus exposure and HLA in healthy donors. As for the study in general: Among the 370 or so donors who were genotyped, over 70% fell in the genetic ancestry cluster that is associated with self-reported Caucasian donors. Findings of the study overall: Accurate prediction of HLA-A and HLA-B alleles (for most subjects) was reportedly achieved from TCR beta sequences. Presence/absence analyses rested on an assumption that sequencing depth was roughly uniform across donors. About 150 TCR beta chains were listed as cytomegalovirus-associated.

Comments on this clone: Its matching antigen is unknown.

Germline lookup yields CDR1 LGHNA and CDR2 YSLEER. The CDR3 length is 16 residues. Unmatched junction bases numbered 8, after V lost 3 bases and J lost 1 base. A multiplex PCR was run with 60 Vbeta primers and 13 Jbeta primers. Using immunoSEQ multiplex PCR, the repertoire was profiled, and TCRdb retains in-frame clones only, with some absent. The sample lists some 110,000 clones; around 81% were seen once. This sequence was found in a woman aged 30 to 39 in good health and CMV-seronegative. Sequenced: PBMCs. The gene calls are TRBV4-3 and TRBJ2-7; 8 bases map to TRBD1. DNA of the CDR3: TGCGCCAGCAGCCACGAGGACGGGGACAGGTCCTACGAGCAGTACTTC. This codes for CASSHEDGDRSYEQYF.